The present entry profiles one TCR beta chain with its context. The data stem from a study of monozygotic twins with inflammatory bowel disease. Each donor gave around 2.5 ml of peripheral blood. TCRdb reprocessed the 5' RACE reads, keeping one entry per CDR3 protein, no DNA. This specimen shows more than 300,000 distinct CDR3 sequences; the ten leading clones hold 2% to 3%. The CDR3 loop spans 15 amino acids. Germline V gene lookup returns CDR1 DFQATT and CDR2 SNEGSKA (reference sequence). The sequence was collected from a human donor with ulcerative colitis or Crohn's disease, or a healthy co-twin of an affected twin (not recorded which). This chain joins TRBV20-1 and TRBJ2-3; no DNA is available, so the TRBD1 call from TCRdb remains unchecked. Sequenced material: blood. CDR3 residues: CSVNRGDIATDTQYF.